The 27 T cell receptor beta chains reported below all come from one sample, sequenced in a study of PD-1 blockade in classical Hodgkin lymphoma. Following autologous stem cell transplantation, relapse occurred in every patient, and exposure to brentuximab vedotin varied. Data came from immunoSEQ multiplex PCR; TCRdb stores just in-frame clones and leaves some out. The sample carries 90,000 to 100,000 clones, roughly 90% recorded once. This specimen was peripheral blood mononuclear cells (PBMCs), taken at baseline. All receptors derive from a human donor with classical Hodgkin lymphoma.

This chain links TRBV7-3 with TRBJ2-3; D may match TRBD1 or TRBD2 (5 bases each). This CDR3 has 15 amino acids. CDR1 and CDR2 (germline): SGHTA, FQGTGA. The V gene lost 2 bases and the J gene lost 5 bases, with 14 bases spanning the gap. CDR3 in DNA: TGTGCCAGCAGCTTATCCGGGGCGCAGGGAGATACGCAGTATTTT. Translation gives CASSLSGAQGDTQYF.

V and J are TRBV29-1 and TRBJ1-2, with D unclear. CDR1 and CDR2 (germline): SQVTM, ANQGSEA. CDR3 length: 13 residues. The V and J ends lost 4 bases and 0 bases respectively, with 9 bases between them. CDR3 sequence: CSVVSLANYGYTF. As DNA, the CDR3 is TGCAGCGTTGTTAGTCTGGCTAACTATGGCTACACCTTC.

The CDR3 loop reads CASSESGGPEKPQHF. The CDR3 DNA is TGTGCCAGCAGTGAATCCGGGGGCCCAGAGAAGCCCCAGCATTTT. The rearrangement joins TRBV25-1 to TRBJ1-5; perhaps TRBD1 as D (6 bases). The CDR3 totals 15 residues. Germline V gives CDR1 MGHDK, CDR2 SYGVNS. The germline V and J ends were trimmed by 1 base and 8 bases, with 15 bases remaining between them.

The chain employs TRBV10-3 and TRBJ1-5; 7 bases line up with TRBD1. The CDR3 is made up of 15 amino acids. Losses at the gene ends were 6 bases for V and 3 bases for J; bases not matched to a gene: 8. Germline V gene data show CDR1 as ENHRY and CDR2 as SYGVKD. The CDR3 DNA sequence: TGTGCCATCAGCCCCTCGGGACAGCACAATCAGCCCCAGCATTTT. This sequence encodes CAISPSGQHNQPQHF.

This clone was recorded only once. This chain uses TRBV4-1 with TRBJ2-3, with a weak D call TRBD1 (5 bases). Trimming left V 2 bases short and J 2 bases short, with 11 bases between. Germline V gene sequence: CDR1 MGHRA, CDR2 YSYEKL. The CDR3 covers 15 residues. CDR3 amino acids: CASSQLGLYTDTQYF. CDR3 bases: TGCGCCAGCAGCCAATTGGGGCTTTACACAGATACGCAGTATTTT.

The chain carries TRBV6-6 and TRBJ2-7; 9 bases map to TRBD1. The CDR3 is made up of 15 amino acids. CDR1 and CDR2 (germline): MNHNY, SVGAGI (reference sequence). V trimming: 0 bases; J trimming: 5 bases; junction bases outside the gene matches: 5. The CDR3 region is CASSYSGQGAHEQYF. The DNA for the CDR3 is TGTGCCAGCAGTTACTCGGGACAGGGAGCCCACGAGCAGTACTTC.

This sequence joins TRBV7-8 and TRBJ2-4, with D tentatively TRBD1 (5 bases). Germline assignment: CDR1 SGHVS and CDR2 FQNEAQ. Trimming removed 4 bases from V and 0 bases from J, with 13 bases in between. The CDR3 runs 16 residues. The CDR3 reads CASSSQTALAKNIQYF. The CDR3 coding sequence is TGTGCCAGCAGCTCCCAGACAGCCCTAGCCAAAAACATTCAGTACTTC.

The chain couples TRBV5-1 to TRBJ2-7, with 9 bases fitting TRBD1. The CDR3 contains 22 residues. CDR1 and CDR2 (germline): SGHRS, YFSETQ. Losses at the gene ends were 1 base for V and 3 bases for J; bases not matched to a gene: 26. The CDR3 protein is CASSLMYGQGTTYPDWVYEQYF. The CDR3 DNA reads TGCGCCAGCAGCTTGATGTATGGACAGGGGACAACCTACCCGGATTGGGTCTACGAGCAGTACTTC.

This clone was seen more than once but under ten times. The chain carries TRBV27 and TRBJ1-5; 7 positions agree with TRBD1. Germline assignment: CDR1 MNHEY and CDR2 SMNVEV (reference sequence). V lost 5 bases, J lost 2 bases, and 6 bases stayed unmatched. CDR3 length: 15 amino acids. CDR3 sequence reads: CASSLTGTGNQPQHF. The CDR3 bases are TGTGCCAGCAGTCTGACAGGGACAGGCAATCAGCCCCAGCATTTT.

The chain has TRBV9 and TRBJ2-1; TRBD1 aligns across 7 bases. The V gene's germline CDR1 is SGDLS and CDR2 YYNGEE. The CDR3 runs 16 residues. Unmatched junction bases numbered 11, after V lost 5 bases and J lost 3 bases. CDR3 in amino acids: CASRPLTGVDYNEQFF. The DNA for the CDR3 is TGTGCCAGCAGACCCCTTACAGGGGTTGACTACAATGAGCAGTTCTTC.

The rearrangement uses TRBV18 and TRBJ2-5; 8 nucleotides match TRBD1. Germline V gene sequence: CDR1 KGHSH, CDR2 LQKENI. The CDR3 contains 14 residues. Trimming cost V 2 bases and J 2 bases; bases outside gene matches: 1. DNA of the CDR3: TGTGCCAGCTCACCAGGGACAGGACAAGAGACCCAGTACTTC. The encoded protein is CASSPGTGQETQYF.

V is TRBV5-1 and J is TRBJ2-5, with TRBD2 matching over 9 bases. The CDR3 contains 13 residues. V lost 4 bases and J lost 5; bases outside the gene matches: 3. Germline V gene sequence: CDR1 SGHRS, CDR2 YFSETQ. CDR3 sequence (DNA): TGCGCCAGCAGCCAGAGCGGGAGGGAGACCCAGTACTTC. This codes for CASSQSGRETQYF.

This clone appeared a single time. J is TRBJ2-1 and V is TRBV29-1; 8 bases align to TRBD1. The germline V gene has CDR1 SQVTM and CDR2 ANQGSEA. The length of the CDR3 is 13 residues. The V gene end was trimmed by 4 bases and the J gene end by 7 bases; junction bases not matched to a gene: 6. CDR3 in amino acids: CSVVSDRVNEQFF. The CDR3 DNA follows: TGCAGCGTTGTATCGGACAGGGTGAATGAGCAGTTCTTC.

The DNA for the CDR3 is TGTGCCAGCAGCTCCAGGGGCCTAGCGCTTACCGGGGAGCTGTTTTTT. Its protein is CASSSRGLALTGELFF. This chain connects TRBV11-3 to TRBJ2-2; D tentatively fits TRBD1 or TRBD2 (6 bases each). Trimming removed 4 bases from V and 5 bases from J, with 17 bases in between. This CDR3 contains 16 residues. Per germline, CDR1 SGHNT and CDR2 YENEEA.

V is TRBV28 and J is TRBJ2-2; 14 bases are shared with TRBD2. V was pared by 5 bases and J by 5 bases, with 7 bases of the junction left unmatched. CDR3 length: 17 residues. Germline V CDR1 and CDR2: MDHEN, SYDVKM. CDR3: CASSGTSGRLGTGELFF. For the CDR3, the DNA is TGTGCCAGCAGTGGGACTAGCGGGAGATTGGGAACCGGGGAGCTGTTTTTT.

The chain recombines TRBV9 with TRBJ2-7; D gene ambiguous. The germline V and J ends were trimmed by 5 bases and 5 bases, with 14 bases remaining between them. The CDR3 length is 13 residues. Germline CDR1 SGDLS, CDR2 YYNGEE. The DNA for the CDR3 is TGTGCCAGCAGTTTTTTCGGTGGGGACGAGCAGTACTTC. Amino acids: CASSFFGGDEQYF.

The genes are TRBV30 and TRBJ1-3, with D unclear. The germline CDR1 and CDR2 sequences are GTSNPN and SVGIG (reference sequence). The V end was cut by 5 bases, the J end by 0 bases, with 11 bases between. The CDR3 loop spans 14 amino acids. CDR3 sequence: CAWGGRFSGNTIYF. The CDR3 bases are TGTGCCTGGGGAGGGAGATTCTCTGGAAACACCATATATTTT.

The chain employs TRBV7-3 and TRBJ2-3, with no clear D. The CDR3 contains 17 residues. V was pared by 2 bases and J by 4 bases, with 19 bases between. Germline CDR1 reads SGHTA; CDR2 reads FQGTGA. The CDR3 DNA sequence: TGTGCCAGCAGCTTAGTTGGGCCTAACAGTGGGGCAGATACGCAGTATTTT. Protein: CASSLVGPNSGADTQYF.

The rearrangement uses TRBV14 and TRBJ2-2; tentative D call: TRBD1 (5 bases). Germline V lookup: CDR1 SGHDN, CDR2 FVKESK. The CDR3 is 14 amino acids. Trimming took 6 bases from V and 3 from J, leaving 11 bases between them. The CDR3 spells CASRDTRDTGELFF. The DNA of the CDR3 is TGTGCCAGCAGGGACACCAGGGACACCGGGGAGCTGTTTTTT.

The chain links TRBV7-9 to TRBJ2-7, with 11 bases fitting TRBD1. Trimming removed 5 bases from V and 2 bases from J; junction bases left unmatched: 2. The CDR3 length is 14 residues. Looked up from germline, CDR1 is SEHNR and CDR2 is FQNEAQ (reference sequence). The CDR3 sequence is CASSPGQGAYEQYF. Written as DNA, the CDR3 is TGTGCCAGCAGCCCGGGACAGGGGGCCTACGAGCAGTACTTC.

The V and J genes are TRBV28 and TRBJ2-7; D gene uncertain. The CDR3 is 13 residues long. Germline CDR1 is MDHEN and CDR2 is SYDVKM. V was pared by 2 bases and J by 4 bases, with 9 bases between. The CDR3 is CASSLIGNYEQYF. The CDR3 coding sequence is TGTGCCAGCAGTTTAATAGGCAATTACGAGCAGTACTTC.

This clone is a singleton in its sample. One junction end disagrees with the germline gene, perhaps due to a read error. The chain couples TRBV7-9 to TRBJ1-5; possible D gene TRBD1, 6 bases. CDR3 size: 13 residues. The germline gives CDR1 SEHNR, CDR2 FQNEAQ (reference sequence). This chain's CDR3 is CASSMDSSQPQHF. The CDR3 nucleotides read TGTGCCAGCAGCATGGACAGCAGTCAGCCCCAGCATTTT.

J is TRBJ2-7 and V is TRBV25-1, with D unclear. CDR1 and CDR2 from the germline V gene are MGHDK and SYGVNS. This CDR3 has 11 residues. Trimming removed 10 bases at V and 3 bases at J, with 10 bases between. The CDR3 DNA follows: TGTGCCACCACTTGGGGCTACGAGCAGTACTTC. The encoded protein is CATTWGYEQYF.

The rearrangement uses TRBV28 and TRBJ1-5; tentatively, D is TRBD1 (6 bases). V shed 5 bases and J shed 6 bases, with 11 bases lying between them. The CDR3 has 13 residues. The V gene's germline CDR1 is MDHEN and CDR2 SYDVKM. The CDR3 DNA is TGTGCCAGCAGTCTCGGACAGCTTCAGCCCCAGCATTTT. Its protein product is CASSLGQLQPQHF.

J is TRBJ2-5 and V is TRBV6-5; D unresolved. The germline V gene has CDR1 MNHEY and CDR2 SVGAGI. The CDR3 sequence is 14 residues long. V gave up 1 base and J gave up 2 bases, with 8 bases separating them. The CDR3, as DNA: TGTGCCAGCAGTTACTTCGCCGGGCAAGAGACCCAGTACTTC. It codes for CASSYFAGQETQYF.

The chain employs TRBV28 and TRBJ2-7; D ambiguous. V was pared by 6 bases and J by 2 bases, with 8 bases between. Germline CDR1 MDHEN, CDR2 SYDVKM. The CDR3 has 12 residues. The CDR3 reads CASSLPPYEQYF. The CDR3 nucleotides read TGTGCCAGCAGCCTCCCTCCCTACGAGCAGTACTTC.

J is TRBJ1-1 and V is TRBV6-1, with a weak D call TRBD1 (5 bases). The CDR3 runs to 14 residues. The germline V and J ends were trimmed by 6 bases and 4 bases, with 15 bases remaining between them. CDR1 MNHNS and CDR2 SASEGT come from the germline V gene. The DNA of the CDR3 is TGTGCCAGCAGGAGAGAGGGGAGCTCCACTGAAGCTTTCTTT. It encodes CASRREGSSTEAFF.